The T cell receptor (beta chain) under discussion was sequenced for a study of T cell repertoires in cytomegalovirus infection. TCRdb recomputed calls from the reads with MiXCR, one row per CDR3 protein. In the table there are some 440,000 distinct CDR3 sequences, around 32% of which are singletons. This clonotype has a count of ten or more. The trim removed 5 bases at V and 5 bases at J, leaving 11 bases unmatched. Germline CDR1 is SGHTA and CDR2 is FQGTGA. CDR3 size: 16 residues. The sample comprised PBMCs. The TCR comes from a human donor in good health (CMV status not recorded). Some clones in this sample may be carry-over from other donors' samples. V usage is TRBV7-3 and J usage is TRBJ2-3, with TRBD2 identical over 9 bases. CDR3 DNA sequence: TGTGCCAGCAGCCCAATGGCTAGCGGGGTGGTAGATACGCAGTATTTT. This gives the protein CASSPMASGVVDTQYF.